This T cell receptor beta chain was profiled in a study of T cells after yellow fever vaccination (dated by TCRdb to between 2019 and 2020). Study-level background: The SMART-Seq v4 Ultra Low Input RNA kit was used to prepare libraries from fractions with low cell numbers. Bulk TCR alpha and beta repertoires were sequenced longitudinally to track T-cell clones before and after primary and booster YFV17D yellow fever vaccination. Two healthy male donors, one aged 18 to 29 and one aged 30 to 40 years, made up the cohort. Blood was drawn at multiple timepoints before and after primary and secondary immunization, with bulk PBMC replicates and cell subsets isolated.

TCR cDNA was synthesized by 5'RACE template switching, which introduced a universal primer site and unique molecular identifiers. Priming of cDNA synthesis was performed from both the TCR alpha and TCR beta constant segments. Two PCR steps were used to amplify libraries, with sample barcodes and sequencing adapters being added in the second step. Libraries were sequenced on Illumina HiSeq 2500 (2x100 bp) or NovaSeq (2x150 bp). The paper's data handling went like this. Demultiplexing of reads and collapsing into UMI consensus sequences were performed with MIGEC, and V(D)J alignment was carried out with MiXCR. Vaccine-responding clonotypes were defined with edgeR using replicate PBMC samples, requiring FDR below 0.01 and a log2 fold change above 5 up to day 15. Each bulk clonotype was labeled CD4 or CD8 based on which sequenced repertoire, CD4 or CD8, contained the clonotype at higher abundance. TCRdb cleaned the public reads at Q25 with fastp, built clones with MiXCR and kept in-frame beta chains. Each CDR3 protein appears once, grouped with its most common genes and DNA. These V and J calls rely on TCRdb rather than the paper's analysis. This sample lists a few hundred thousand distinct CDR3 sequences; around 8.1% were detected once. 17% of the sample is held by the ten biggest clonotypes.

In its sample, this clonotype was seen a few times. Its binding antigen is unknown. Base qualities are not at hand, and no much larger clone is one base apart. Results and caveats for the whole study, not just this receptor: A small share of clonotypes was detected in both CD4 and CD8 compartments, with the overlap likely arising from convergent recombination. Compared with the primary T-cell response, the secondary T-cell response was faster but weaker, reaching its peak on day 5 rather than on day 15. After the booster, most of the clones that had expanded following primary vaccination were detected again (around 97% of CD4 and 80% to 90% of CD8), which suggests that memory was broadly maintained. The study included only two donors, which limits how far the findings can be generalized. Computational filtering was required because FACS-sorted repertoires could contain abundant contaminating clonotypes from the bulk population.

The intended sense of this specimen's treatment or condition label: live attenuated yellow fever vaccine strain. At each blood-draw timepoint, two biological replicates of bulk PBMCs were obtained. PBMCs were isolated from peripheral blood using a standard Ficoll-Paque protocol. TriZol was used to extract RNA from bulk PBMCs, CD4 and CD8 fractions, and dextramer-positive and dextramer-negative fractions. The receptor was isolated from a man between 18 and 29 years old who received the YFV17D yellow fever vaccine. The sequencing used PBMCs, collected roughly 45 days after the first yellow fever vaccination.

CDR3 loop: CASSSLSGGRVEAFF. The DNA sequence is TGTGCCAGCAGTTCCTTATCAGGGGGCAGGGTGGAAGCTTTCTTT. The chain was built from TRBV6-5 and TRBJ1-1; TRBD1 aligns with 8 central bases. The germline V end is reduced by 4 bases and the J end by 8 bases; junction bases left unmatched: 12. Measured from the cysteine to the phenylalanine, the CDR3 is 15 residues long. Of all the DNA, just the CDR3 is kept, 45 bases in frame from base 1. Reading the germline V gene gives CDR1 MNHEY and CDR2 SVGAGI.